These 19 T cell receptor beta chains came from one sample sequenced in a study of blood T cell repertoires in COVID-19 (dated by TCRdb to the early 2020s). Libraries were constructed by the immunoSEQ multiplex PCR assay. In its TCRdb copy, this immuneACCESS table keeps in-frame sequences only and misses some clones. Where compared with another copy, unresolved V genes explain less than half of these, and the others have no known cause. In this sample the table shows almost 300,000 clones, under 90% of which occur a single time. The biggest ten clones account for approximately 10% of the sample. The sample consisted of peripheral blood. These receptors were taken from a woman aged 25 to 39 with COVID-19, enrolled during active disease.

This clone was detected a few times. CDR3 in amino acids: CASSVQPGGDGNTIYF. The CDR3 bases are TGTGCCAGCAGTGTCCAACCAGGGGGCGATGGAAACACCATATATTTT. V and J are TRBV6-1 and TRBJ1-3; 8 nucleotides agree with TRBD1. Germline V gives CDR1 MNHNS, CDR2 SASEGT. The junction had 8 bases not matched to a gene; V was cut back by 4 bases and J by 3 bases. The CDR3 is 16 residues long.

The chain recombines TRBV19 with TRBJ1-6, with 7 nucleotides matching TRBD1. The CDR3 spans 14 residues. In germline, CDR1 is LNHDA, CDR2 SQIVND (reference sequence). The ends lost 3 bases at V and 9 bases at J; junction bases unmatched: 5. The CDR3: CASSIGTEVSPLHF. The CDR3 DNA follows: TGTGCCAGTAGTATTGGGACAGAGGTTTCACCCCTCCACTTT.

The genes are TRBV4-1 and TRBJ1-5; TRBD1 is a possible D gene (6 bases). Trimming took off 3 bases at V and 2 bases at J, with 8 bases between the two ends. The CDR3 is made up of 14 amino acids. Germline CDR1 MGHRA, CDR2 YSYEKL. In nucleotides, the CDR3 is TGCGCCAGCAGCCATCGGACAGGCAATCAGCCCCAGCATTTT. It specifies CASSHRTGNQPQHF.

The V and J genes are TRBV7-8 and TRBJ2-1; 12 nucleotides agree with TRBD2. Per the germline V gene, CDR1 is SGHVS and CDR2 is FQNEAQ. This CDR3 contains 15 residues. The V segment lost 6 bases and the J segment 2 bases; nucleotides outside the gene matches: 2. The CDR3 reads CASSSSGGAYNEQFF. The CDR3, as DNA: TGTGCCAGCAGTTCTAGCGGGGGGGCCTACAATGAGCAGTTCTTC.

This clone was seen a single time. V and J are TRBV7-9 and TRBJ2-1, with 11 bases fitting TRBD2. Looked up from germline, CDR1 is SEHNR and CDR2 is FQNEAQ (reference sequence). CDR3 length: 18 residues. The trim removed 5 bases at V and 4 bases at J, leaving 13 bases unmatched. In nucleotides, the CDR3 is TGTGCCAGCAGCCCCTTGCTGCAACTAGCGGGGGTATACAATGAGCAGTTCTTC. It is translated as CASSPLLQLAGVYNEQFF. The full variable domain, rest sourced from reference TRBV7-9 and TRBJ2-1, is DTGVSQNPRHKITKRGQNVTFRCDPISEHNRLYWYRQTLGQGPEFLTYFQNEAQLEKSRLLSDRFSAERPKGSFSTLEIQRTEQGDSAMYLCASSPLLQLAGVYNEQFFGPGTRLTVL.

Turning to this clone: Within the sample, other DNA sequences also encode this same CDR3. The CDR3 sequence is CASSLGVSYEQYF. The CDR3 DNA follows: TGTGCCAGCAGTTTAGGAGTCTCCTACGAGCAGTACTTC. This sequence joins TRBV12-3 or TRBV12-4 and TRBJ2-7; D remains ambiguous. Trimming took off 1 base at V and 0 bases at J, with 4 bases between the two ends. The CDR3 is 13 amino acids.

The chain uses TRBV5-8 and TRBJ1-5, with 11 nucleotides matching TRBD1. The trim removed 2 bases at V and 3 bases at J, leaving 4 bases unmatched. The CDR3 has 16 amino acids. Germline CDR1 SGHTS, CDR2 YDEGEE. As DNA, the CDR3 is TGTGCCAGCAGCTTATGGACAGGGGGCATCAATCAGCCCCAGCATTTT. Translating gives CASSLWTGGINQPQHF.

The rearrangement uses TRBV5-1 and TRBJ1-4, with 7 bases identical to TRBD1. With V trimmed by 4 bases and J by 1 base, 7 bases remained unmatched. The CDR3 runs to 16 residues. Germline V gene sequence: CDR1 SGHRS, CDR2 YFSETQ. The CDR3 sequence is CASSDTGEVTNEKLFF. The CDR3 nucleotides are TGCGCCAGCAGCGACACAGGGGAAGTAACTAATGAAAAACTGTTTTTT.

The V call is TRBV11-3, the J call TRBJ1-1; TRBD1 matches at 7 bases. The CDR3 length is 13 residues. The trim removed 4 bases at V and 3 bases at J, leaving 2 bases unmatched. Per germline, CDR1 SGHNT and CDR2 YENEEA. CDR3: CASSWDSDTEAFF. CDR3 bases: TGTGCCAGCAGCTGGGACAGCGACACTGAAGCTTTCTTT.

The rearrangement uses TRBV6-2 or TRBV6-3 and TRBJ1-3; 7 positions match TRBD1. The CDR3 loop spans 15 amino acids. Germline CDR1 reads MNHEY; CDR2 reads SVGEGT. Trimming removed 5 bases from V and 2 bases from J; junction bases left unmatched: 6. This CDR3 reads CASSPQGLTGNTIYF. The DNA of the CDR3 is TGTGCCAGCAGTCCACAGGGGCTCACTGGAAACACCATATATTTT.

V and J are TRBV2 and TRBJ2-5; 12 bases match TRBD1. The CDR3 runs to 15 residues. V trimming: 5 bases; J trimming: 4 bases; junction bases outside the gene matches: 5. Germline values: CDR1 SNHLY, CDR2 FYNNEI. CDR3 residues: CASSPGTGGRETQYF. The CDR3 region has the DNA TGTGCCAGCAGTCCCGGGACAGGGGGCCGAGAGACCCAGTACTTC.

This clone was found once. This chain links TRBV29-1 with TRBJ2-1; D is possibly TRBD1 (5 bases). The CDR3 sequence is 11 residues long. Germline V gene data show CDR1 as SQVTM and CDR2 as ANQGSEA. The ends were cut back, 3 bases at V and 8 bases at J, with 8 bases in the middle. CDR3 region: CSVDRVHEQFF. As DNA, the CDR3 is TGCAGCGTTGACAGGGTCCATGAGCAGTTCTTC.

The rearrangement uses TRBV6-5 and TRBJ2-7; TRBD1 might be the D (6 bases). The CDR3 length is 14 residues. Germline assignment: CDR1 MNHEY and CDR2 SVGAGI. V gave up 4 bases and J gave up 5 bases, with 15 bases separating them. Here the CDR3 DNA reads TGTGCCAGCAGTTCACTACAGGGTTCCAACGAGCAGTACTTC. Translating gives CASSSLQGSNEQYF.

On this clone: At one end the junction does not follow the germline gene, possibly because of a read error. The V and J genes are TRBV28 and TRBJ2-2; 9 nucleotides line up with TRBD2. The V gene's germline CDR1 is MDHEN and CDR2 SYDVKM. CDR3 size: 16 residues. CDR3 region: CATSSSAGGGTGELFF. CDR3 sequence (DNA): TGTGCCACCAGTTCCTCCGCGGGGGGGGGCACCGGGGAGCTGTTTTTT.

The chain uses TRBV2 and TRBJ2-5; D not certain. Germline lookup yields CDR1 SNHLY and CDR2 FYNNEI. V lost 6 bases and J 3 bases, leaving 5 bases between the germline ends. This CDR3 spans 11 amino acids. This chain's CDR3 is CASRQKETQYF. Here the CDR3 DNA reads TGTGCCAGCAGACAGAAAGAGACCCAGTACTTC.

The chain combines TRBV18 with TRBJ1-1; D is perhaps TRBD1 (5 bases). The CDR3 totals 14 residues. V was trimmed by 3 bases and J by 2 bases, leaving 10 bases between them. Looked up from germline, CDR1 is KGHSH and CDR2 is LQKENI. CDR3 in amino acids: CASSPVGGNTEAFF. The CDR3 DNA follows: TGTGCCAGCTCACCGGTCGGGGGAAACACTGAAGCTTTCTTT. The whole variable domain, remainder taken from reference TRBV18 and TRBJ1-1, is NAGVMQNPRHLVRRRGQEARLRCSPMKGHSHVYWYRQLPEEGLKFMVYLQKENIIDESGMPKERFSAEFPKEGPSILRIQQVVRGDSAAYFCASSPVGGNTEAFFGQGTRLTVV.

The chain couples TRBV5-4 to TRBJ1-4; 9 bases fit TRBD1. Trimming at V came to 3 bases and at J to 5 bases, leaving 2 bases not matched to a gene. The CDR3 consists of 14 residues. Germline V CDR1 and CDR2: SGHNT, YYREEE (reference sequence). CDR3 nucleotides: TGTGCCAGCAGCTGGGGGACAGGGAATGAAAAACTGTTTTTT. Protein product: CASSWGTGNEKLFF.

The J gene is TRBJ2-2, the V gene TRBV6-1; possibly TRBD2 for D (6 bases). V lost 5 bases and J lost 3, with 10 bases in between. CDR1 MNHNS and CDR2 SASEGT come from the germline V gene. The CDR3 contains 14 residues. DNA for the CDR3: TGTGCCAGCAGTCCGGGACTCTACACCGGGGAGCTGTTTTTT. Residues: CASSPGLYTGELFF.

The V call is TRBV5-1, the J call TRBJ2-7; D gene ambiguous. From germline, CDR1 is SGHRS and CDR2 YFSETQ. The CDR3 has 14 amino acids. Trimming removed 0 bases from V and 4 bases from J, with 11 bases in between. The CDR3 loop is CASSLEVVRYEQYF. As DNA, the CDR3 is TGCGCCAGCAGCTTGGAGGTAGTGCGGTACGAGCAGTACTTC.